The 27 T cell receptor beta chains below were found in one sample sequenced in a study of T cells after yellow fever vaccination. TCRdb called the 5' RACE reads again in MiXCR, with one record for every CDR3 protein. The data contain about 260,000 distinct CDR3 sequences, roughly 5.2% of them singletons. The sample consisted of CD4+ T cells sorted from PBMCs, taken on the day of the yellow fever booster vaccination. These receptors all come from a man younger than 35 who received the YFV17D yellow fever vaccine.

This clonotype was counted only a few times. The J gene is TRBJ2-2, the V gene TRBV5-4; the match to TRBD2 covers 9 bases. The V and J ends lost 2 bases and 6 bases, in that order; junction bases with no gene match: 8. Looked up from germline, CDR1 is SGHNT and CDR2 is YYREEE (reference sequence). This CDR3 has 16 amino acids. Here the CDR3 DNA reads TGTGCCAGCAGCTTACCTCTAGCGGGGTCTCCCGGGGAGCTGTTTTTT. Encoded protein: CASSLPLAGSPGELFF.

The J gene is TRBJ2-5, the V gene TRBV21-1; TRBD1, the table's D call, was not compared with the DNA. TRBV21-1 is termed a pseudogene. The CDR3 consists of 16 residues. The DNA for the CDR3 is TGTGCCAGTCGGGGACAGGGTGGAAAAGGGCAAGAGACCCAGTACTTC. Its protein product is CASRGQGGKGQETQYF.

This chain joins TRBV7-2 and TRBJ2-1; D is ambiguous. Per germline, CDR1 SGHTA and CDR2 FQGNSA. The CDR3 covers 13 residues. With 1 base removed from V and 7 bases from J, the gap between germline ends came to 8 bases. CDR3 in amino acids: CASSLVVRNEQFF. CDR3 bases: TGTGCCAGCAGCTTAGTTGTCCGGAATGAGCAGTTCTTC.

This clonotype was observed at least ten times. The chain recombines TRBV7-8 with TRBJ2-3; 12 bases are a match to TRBD2. The CDR3 sequence is 20 residues long. Germline CDR1 is SGHVS and CDR2 is FQNEAQ. V dropped 3 bases and J dropped 0; count of bases not matched to a gene: 13. CDR3 DNA sequence: TGTGCCAGCAGCTTCGAGCTGACTAGCGGGGGTGGTACTAGCACAGATACGCAGTATTTT. Amino acids: CASSFELTSGGGTSTDTQYF.

This clonotype was found a few times. This rearrangement joins TRBV7-3 to TRBJ1-6; D is undetermined. Trimming took off 10 bases at V and 8 bases at J, with 15 bases between the two ends. This CDR3 contains 13 residues. Germline V gene lookup returns CDR1 SGHTA and CDR2 FQGTGA. CDR3 residues: CATADNIYSPLHF. The CDR3 region has the DNA TGTGCCACCGCGGATAATATTTATTCACCCCTCCACTTT. Based on the CDR3 plus reference TRBV7-3 and TRBJ1-6, the full variable domain is GAGVSQTPSNKVTEKGKYVELRCDPISGHTALYWYRQSLGQGPEFLIYFQGTGAADDSGLPNDRFFAVRPEGSVSTLKIQRTERGDSAVYLCATADNIYSPLHFGNGTRLTVT.

The V and J genes are TRBV5-1 and TRBJ2-5; the match to TRBD1 covers 9 bases. The CDR3 length is 15 residues. J gave up 5 bases and V 4 bases, and 9 bases lay outside the gene matches. Germline loops: CDR1 SGHRS, CDR2 YFSETQ. The CDR3 sequence is CASSSTGGAGETQYF. The CDR3 DNA reads as TGCGCCAGCAGCAGTACAGGGGGCGCTGGTGAGACCCAGTACTTC. The full variable domain, with the rest looked up from reference TRBV5-1 and TRBJ2-5, is KAGVTQTPRYLIKTRGQQVTLSCSPISGHRSVSWYQQTPGQGLQFLFEYFSETQRNKGNFPGRFSGRQFSNSRSEMNVSTLELGDSALYLCASSSTGGAGETQYFGPGTRLLVL.

The table lists this clonotype with many counts. The chain carries TRBV5-6 and TRBJ2-1; D call uncertain. In germline, CDR1 is SGHDT, CDR2 YYEEEE. V was trimmed by 1 base and J by 15 bases, leaving 20 bases between them. The CDR3 is 14 residues long. As DNA, the CDR3 is TGTGCCAGCAGCTTGAGGGATTATGCCCTAAGAGCGTTCTTC. This codes for CASSLRDYALRAFF.

In this sample, this clonotype turned up a few times. The V and J genes are TRBV5-1 and TRBJ2-2; 8 positions match TRBD1. The V gene end was trimmed by 5 bases and the J gene end by 5 bases; junction bases not matched to a gene: 8. Per germline, CDR1 SGHRS and CDR2 YFSETQ. The CDR3 totals 15 residues. The chain's CDR3 is CASRPGTGGTGELFF. CDR3 bases: TGCGCCAGCAGGCCTGGGACAGGTGGTACCGGGGAGCTGTTTTTT.

This clonotype was seen many times. The CDR3 sequence is CATSRDVRPPLHF. The CDR3, as DNA: TGTGCCACCAGCAGAGACGTCAGGCCACCCCTCCACTTT. The rearrangement joins TRBV15 to TRBJ1-6; D is unclear. There are 13 residues in the CDR3. Trimming left V 0 bases short and J 11 bases short, with 8 bases between. Germline loops: CDR1 LNHNV, CDR2 YYDKDF (reference sequence). The full variable domain, rest sourced from reference TRBV15 and TRBJ1-6, is DAMVIQNPRYQVTQFGKPVTLSCSQTLNHNVMYWYQQKSSQAPKLLFHYYDKDFNNEADTPDNFQSRRPNTSFCFLDIRSPGLGDTAMYLCATSRDVRPPLHFGNGTRLTVT.

Ten or more counts support this clonotype. The chain joins TRBV7-3 to TRBJ2-1, with D tentatively TRBD2 (6 bases). V lost 5 bases and J 7 bases, leaving 15 bases between the germline ends. The CDR3 is 14 residues long. Germline loops: CDR1 SGHTA, CDR2 FQGTGA. CDR3 protein: CASSQGGTRNEQFF. CDR3 coding DNA: TGTGCCAGCAGCCAAGGAGGGACGAGAAATGAGCAGTTCTTC.

Many counts were recorded for this clonotype. This chain connects TRBV12-3 or TRBV12-4 to TRBJ1-2; D gene uncertain. V lost 6 bases and J 6 bases, leaving 14 bases between the germline ends. The CDR3 is 13 residues long. CDR3 residues: CASRVRLVDGYTF. As DNA, the CDR3 is TGTGCCAGCAGGGTCCGGCTGGTGGATGGCTACACCTTC.

This clonotype was seen many times. The chain is built from TRBV5-1 and TRBJ2-3; D may correspond to TRBD1 or TRBD2 (6 bases each). The CDR3 runs 13 residues. V lost 8 bases to trimming and J lost 1 base, with 11 bases between them. Germline V lookup: CDR1 SGHRS, CDR2 YFSETQ. Here the CDR3 reads CASAGQGTDTQYF. The CDR3 DNA follows: TGCGCCAGTGCGGGACAAGGCACAGATACGCAGTATTTT.

This clonotype was counted a few times. The V gene is TRBV20-1, the J gene TRBJ2-7; D possibly corresponds to TRBD2 (6 bases). Germline V gene sequence: CDR1 DFQATT, CDR2 SNEGSKA (reference sequence). The CDR3 extends over 16 amino acids. V was trimmed by 5 bases and J by 3 bases, leaving 23 bases between them. CDR3 region: CSAPLEGTSENYEQYF. The CDR3 DNA follows: TGCAGTGCTCCTCTCGAAGGGACTTCGGAGAACTACGAGCAGTACTTC.

This clonotype turned up a few times. V gene TRBV5-1 combines with J gene TRBJ1-1; D call uncertain. This CDR3 has 16 residues. The V end lost 0 bases, the J end lost 0 bases, and 12 bases lay between the germline ends. Looked up from germline, CDR1 is SGHRS and CDR2 is YFSETQ. The chain's CDR3 is CASSLDTAPMNTEAFF. CDR3 bases: TGCGCCAGCAGCTTGGATACGGCCCCCATGAACACTGAAGCTTTCTTT.

This clonotype was observed a handful of times. The chain recombines TRBV30 with TRBJ1-1, with D unresolved. CDR1 is GTSNPN and CDR2 is SVGIG in the germline V gene (reference sequence). The CDR3 is made up of 12 amino acids. Deletions cut 2 bases from V and 4 bases from J, with 8 bases between. DNA for the CDR3: TGTGCCTGGAGTTACAGACCCACTGAAGCTTTCTTT. Amino acids: CAWSYRPTEAFF.

The V call is TRBV13, the J call TRBJ1-1; 9 positions match TRBD1. Germline V gene lookup returns CDR1 PRHDT and CDR2 FYEKMQ (reference sequence). The J segment lost 5 bases and the V segment lost 4 bases, leaving 11 bases of the junction unmatched. CDR3 length: 16 amino acids. The CDR3 here is CASSSVDRGLGTEAFF. The CDR3 bases are TGTGCCAGCAGCTCCGTGGACAGGGGCCTGGGTACTGAAGCTTTCTTT. Using reference TRBV13 and TRBJ1-1 for the parts outside the CDR3, the full variable domain is AAGVIQSPRHLIKEKRETATLKCYPIPRHDTVYWYQQGPGQDPQFLISFYEKMQSDKGSIPDRFSAQQFSDYHSELNMSSLELGDSALYFCASSSVDRGLGTEAFFGQGTRLTVV.

This clonotype was seen repeatedly, ten times or more. This chain connects TRBV3-1 to TRBJ2-5; D remains ambiguous. Germline loops: CDR1 LGHDT, CDR2 YNNKEL (reference sequence). V lost 5 bases and J lost 5, with 9 bases in between. There are 12 residues in the CDR3. The CDR3 nucleotides are TGTGCCAGCAGCTCCGCCGGGGAGACCCAGTACTTC. Amino acids: CASSSAGETQYF.

To note about this clonotype: Its ends do not fully match the called genes, so a read error is possible. This CDR3 reads CASSPTGGSAELF. CDR3 in DNA: TGTGCCAGCAGCCCGACCGGGGGAAGCGCGGAACTATTC. The chain combines TRBV6-6 with TRBJ2-7; a weak D match, TRBD2 (6 bases). In germline, CDR1 is MNHNY, CDR2 SVGAGI (reference sequence). This CDR3 is 13 amino acids long.

This chain uses TRBV9 with TRBJ2-3, with TRBD2 as a possible D gene (6 bases). Germline V gene data show CDR1 as SGDLS and CDR2 as YYNGEE. V was shortened by 2 bases and J by 2 bases, with 12 bases between the two germline ends. This CDR3 has 15 amino acids. CDR3 nucleotide sequence: TGTGCCAGCAGCGTGGGGGGAGGAACCACAGATACGCAGTATTTT. The encoded protein is CASSVGGGTTDTQYF.

This clonotype has ten or more counts. J is TRBJ2-5 and V is TRBV18; D not certain. The CDR3 loop spans 14 amino acids. Germline V lookup: CDR1 KGHSH, CDR2 LQKENI. V was shortened by 2 bases and J by 5 bases, with 12 bases between the two germline ends. CDR3 coding DNA: TGTGCCAGCTCACCAAAGGTCTTGTCCGAGACCCAGTACTTC. Its translation is CASSPKVLSETQYF.

This clonotype was counted at least ten times. CDR3 sequence reads: CASSRELNSGANVLTF. DNA of the CDR3: TGCGCCAGCAGCCGAGAACTAAACTCTGGGGCCAACGTCCTGACTTTC. The rearrangement uses TRBV4-3 and TRBJ2-6; no firm D call. The CDR3 sequence is 16 residues long. Germline V gene data show CDR1 as LGHNA and CDR2 as YSLEER. Deletions cut 4 bases from V and 0 bases from J, with 10 bases between.

This sequence joins TRBV2 and TRBJ1-6, with 8 nucleotides matching TRBD1. The CDR3 covers 17 residues. With V trimmed by 5 bases and J by 8 bases, 14 bases remained unmatched. In germline, CDR1 is SNHLY, CDR2 FYNNEI. CDR3: CASSRQQDRAGYSPLHF. The CDR3 DNA reads as TGTGCCAGCAGTAGACAGCAGGACAGGGCCGGGTATTCACCCCTCCACTTT.

This clonotype occurred a few times. CDR3 sequence reads: CASSKEADTQYF. The CDR3, as DNA: TGTGCCAGCAGCAAAGAAGCAGATACGCAGTATTTT. This sequence joins TRBV6-2 or TRBV6-3 and TRBJ2-3; D gene ambiguous. The CDR3 contains 12 residues. Germline V gives CDR1 MNHEY, CDR2 SVGEGT. Trimming took 6 bases from V and 4 from J, leaving 8 bases between them.

This clonotype has ten or more counts. The V and J genes are TRBV28 and TRBJ2-4; possible D gene TRBD2, 5 bases. V dropped 5 bases and J dropped 0 bases, with 11 bases sitting between them. From germline, CDR1 is MDHEN and CDR2 SYDVKM. This CDR3 has 15 amino acids. The CDR3 is CASSPRTAAKNIQYF. The CDR3 region has the DNA TGTGCCAGCAGTCCTAGGACTGCAGCCAAAAACATTCAGTACTTC.

This clonotype was recorded a few times. The chain recombines TRBV5-4 with TRBJ2-5, with D perhaps TRBD2 (7 bases). V shed 7 bases and J shed 7 bases, with 17 bases lying between them. This CDR3 has 13 amino acids. Germline lookup yields CDR1 SGHNT and CDR2 YYREEE (reference sequence). The CDR3 bases are TGTGCCAGCGGCCCGGGGGGCAAAGTGACCCAGTACTTC. It yields the protein CASGPGGKVTQYF.

A remark on this clonotype: A much larger clone sits a single nucleotide away, making a read error possible. The chain couples TRBV5-6 to TRBJ2-7; no clear D. CDR1 SGHDT and CDR2 YYEEEE come from the germline V gene. CDR3 length: 12 amino acids. CDR3 coding DNA: TGTGCCAGCAGCTCCGCCGCCTACGAGCAGCACGTC. The encoded protein is CASSSAAYEQHV.

This clonotype has a count of ten or more. The V call is TRBV5-1, the J call TRBJ2-7; the D gene is possibly TRBD1 (6 bases). V lost 0 bases and J 3 bases, leaving 7 bases between the germline ends. Germline loops: CDR1 SGHRS, CDR2 YFSETQ. CDR3 size: 13 residues. The CDR3 reads CASSLVGGYEQYV. The CDR3 region has the DNA TGCGCCAGCAGCTTGGTAGGGGGCTACGAGCAGTACGTC.